The present T cell receptor (beta chain) was sequenced within a study of lymphopenia after photon versus proton radiotherapy. CDR3 size: 16 residues. Trimming at V came to 3 bases and at J to 2 bases, leaving 6 bases not matched to a gene. The germline V gene has CDR1 KGHSH and CDR2 LQKENI. Assay used: immunoSEQ multiplex PCR; TCRdb lists only in-frame clones, some missing. The sample holds around 26,000 clones, roughly 90% seen once. The sample consisted of peripheral blood, taken from a patient treated with photon-based radiotherapy. The source of this sequence is a woman aged 45-60 years with cholangiocarcinoma. This chain joins TRBV18 and TRBJ1-1; 10 bases map to TRBD1. The CDR3 spells CASSPRDRGGNTEAFF. The DNA of the CDR3 is TGTGCCAGCTCACCTCGGGACAGGGGAGGAAACACTGAAGCTTTCTTT. Full variable domain (rest looked up from reference TRBV18 and TRBJ1-1): NAGVMQNPRHLVRRRGQEARLRCSPMKGHSHVYWYRQLPEEGLKFMVYLQKENIIDESGMPKERFSAEFPKEGPSILRIQQVVRGDSAAYFCASSPRDRGGNTEAFFGQGTRLTVV.